This TCR beta chain came from a study of blood T cells in healthy people across ages. Points from the study as a whole: Unknown CMV status may confound age-related changes in expanded clones. Correlation between TCR beta diversity and naive T cell percentage was strong. A greater number of naive CD4+ cells and higher diversity distinguished long-lived donors from aged donors.

V lost 6 bases, J lost 5 bases, and 20 bases lay in between. CDR3 length equals 15 residues. Germline V gives CDR1 DFQATT, CDR2 SNEGSKA (reference sequence). A second PCR of 7 to 11 cycles used a sample-barcoded 5' primer and a J-beta primer mix. TCRdb reanalysed the 5' RACE reads using MiXCR and keeps one entry per CDR3 protein. Of around 850,000 distinct CDR3 sequences in the sample, under 40% were seen once. This clonotype has only a few counts. Its antigen is undetermined. The amount of total RNA extracted per sample was at least 5.5 micrograms. The receptor's source is a man aged 18 to 29 in good health. The chain combines TRBV20-1 with TRBJ1-5; D ambiguous. Sequencing used blood. The CDR3 reads CSARGRGRIDQPQHF. In DNA form, the CDR3 reads TGCAGTGCGCGCGGACGAGGGAGAATTGATCAGCCCCAGCATTTT.